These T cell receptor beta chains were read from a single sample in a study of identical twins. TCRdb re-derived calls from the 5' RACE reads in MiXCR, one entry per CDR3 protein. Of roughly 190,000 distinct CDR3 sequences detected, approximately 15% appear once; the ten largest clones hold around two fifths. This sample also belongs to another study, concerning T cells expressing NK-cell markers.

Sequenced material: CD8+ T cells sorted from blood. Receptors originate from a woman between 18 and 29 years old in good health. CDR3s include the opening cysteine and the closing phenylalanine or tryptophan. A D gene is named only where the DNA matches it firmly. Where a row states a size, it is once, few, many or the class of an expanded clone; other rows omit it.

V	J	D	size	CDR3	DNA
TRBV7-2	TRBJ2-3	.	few	CASSGYPLLIDTQYF	TGTGCCAGCAGCGGGTACCCGTTACTAATAGATACGCAGTATTTT
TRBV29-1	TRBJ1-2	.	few	CSVDSGSGYGYTF	TGCAGCGTTGACTCGGGTTCAGGCTATGGCTACACCTTC
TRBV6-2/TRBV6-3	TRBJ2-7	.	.	CASSDLYEQYF	TGTGCCAGCAGTGATCTCTACGAGCAGTACTTC
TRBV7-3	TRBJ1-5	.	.	CASSLNPREPQHF	TGTGCCAGCAGCTTAAACCCGAGGGAGCCCCAGCATTTT
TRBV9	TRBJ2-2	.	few	CASSVGTTNTGELFF	TGTGCCAGCAGCGTCGGGACAACCAACACCGGGGAGCTGTTTTTT
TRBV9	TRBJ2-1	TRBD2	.	CASSVGTSGYNEQFF	TGTGCCAGCAGCGTAGGGACTAGCGGCTACAATGAGCAGTTCTTC
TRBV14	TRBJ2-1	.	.	CASSLGGPIEQFF	TGTGCCAGCAGCCTAGGGGGGCCTATTGAGCAGTTCTTC
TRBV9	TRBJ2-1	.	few	CASSVSGHNEQFF	TGTGCCAGCAGCGTGAGCGGTCACAATGAGCAGTTCTTC
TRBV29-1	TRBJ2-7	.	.	CSVEAGGYEQYF	TGCAGCGTTGAGGCCGGGGGCTACGAGCAGTACTTC
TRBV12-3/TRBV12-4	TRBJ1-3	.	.	CASSLDRTRSGNTIYF	TGTGCCAGCAGTTTAGACCGCACCCGCTCTGGAAACACCATATATTTT
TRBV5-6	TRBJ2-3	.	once	CASSLQLDYTDTQYF	TGTGCCAGCAGCCTACAACTCGATTACACAGATACGCAGTATTTT
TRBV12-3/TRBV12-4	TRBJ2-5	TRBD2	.	CASSLAGEGKETQYF	TGTGCCAGCAGTTTAGCAGGGGAGGGTAAAGAGACCCAGTACTTC
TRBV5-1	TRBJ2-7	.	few	CASSLGWGQLYEQYF	TGCGCCAGCAGCTTGGGGTGGGGACAACTCTACGAGCAGTACTTC
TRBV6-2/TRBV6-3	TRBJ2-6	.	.	CASSPVGSGANVLTF	TGTGCCAGCAGTCCCGTTGGCTCTGGGGCCAACGTCCTGACTTTC
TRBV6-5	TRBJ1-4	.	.	CASSYSAENEKLFF	TGTGCCAGCAGTTACTCGGCAGAAAATGAAAAACTGTTTTTT
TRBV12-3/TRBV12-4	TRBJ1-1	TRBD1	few	CASSSTTGRDSFF	TGTGCCAGCAGTAGCACTACCGGCCGGGACAGCTTCTTT
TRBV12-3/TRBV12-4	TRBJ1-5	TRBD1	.	CASRDRAGQPQHF	TGTGCCAGCAGGGACAGGGCTGGTCAGCCCCAGCATTTT
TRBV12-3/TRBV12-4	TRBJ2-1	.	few	CASNLEGENNEQFF	TGTGCCAGCAACCTCGAAGGGGAGAACAATGAGCAGTTCTTC
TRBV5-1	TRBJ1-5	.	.	CASSLGGSSNQPQHF	TGCGCCAGCAGCTTGGGGGGGTCTAGCAATCAGCCCCAGCATTTT
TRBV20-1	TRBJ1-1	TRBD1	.	CSADRDRGAEAFF	TGCAGTGCCGACCGGGACAGGGGGGCTGAAGCTTTCTTT
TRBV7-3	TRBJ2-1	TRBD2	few	CASSTGTSGGRSYNEQFF	TGTGCCAGCAGCACCGGGACTAGCGGGGGTCGCTCCTACAATGAGCAGTTCTTC
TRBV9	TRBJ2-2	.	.	CASSALAQVTSDTGELFF	TGTGCCAGCAGCGCTCTAGCACAGGTCACGTCGGACACCGGGGAGCTGTTTTTT
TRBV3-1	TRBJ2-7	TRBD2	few	CASSHDRGGLSYEQYF	TGTGCCAGCAGCCACGACCGGGGGGGCCTCTCCTACGAGCAGTACTTC
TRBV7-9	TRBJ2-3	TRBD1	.	CASSERGQHTDTQYF	TGTGCCAGCAGCGAGAGGGGACAGCACACAGATACGCAGTATTTT
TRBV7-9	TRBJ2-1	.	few	CASSFLRGQVNEQFF	TGTGCCAGCAGCTTCCTTCGGGGACAAGTCAATGAGCAGTTCTTC
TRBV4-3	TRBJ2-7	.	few	CASSQESGPDEQYF	TGCGCCAGCAGCCAAGAATCGGGCCCGGACGAGCAGTACTTC
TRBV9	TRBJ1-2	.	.	CASDASGNYGYTF	TGTGCCAGCGACGCATCGGGCAACTATGGCTACACCTTC
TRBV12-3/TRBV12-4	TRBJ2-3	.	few	CASSQIPGTQYF	TGTGCCAGCAGCCAAATCCCGGGTACGCAGTATTTT
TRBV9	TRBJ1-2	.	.	CASSDQVHYGYTF	TGTGCCAGCAGCGATCAGGTCCACTATGGCTACACCTTC
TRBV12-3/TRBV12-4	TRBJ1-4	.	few	CASSGDNEKLFF	TGTGCCAGCAGTGGAGATAATGAAAAACTGTTTTTT